This T cell receptor beta chain was recorded in a study of PD-1 blockade in classical Hodgkin lymphoma. The method was immunoSEQ multiplex PCR; TCRdb's version includes in-frame clones alone and lacks a portion of them. Among nearly 55,000 clones listed, over 70% were seen once. In every patient, relapse followed autologous stem cell transplantation, while exposure to brentuximab vedotin differed. This CDR3 has 15 amino acids. With 5 bases clipped from V and 10 bases from J, the junction kept 9 bases outside the gene matches. Germline CDR1 and CDR2: SGHTA and FQGNSA. The starting material was peripheral blood mononuclear cells (PBMCs), obtained at baseline. The clonotype was recovered from a human donor with classical Hodgkin lymphoma. The chain joins TRBV7-2 to TRBJ2-1; 12 bases map to TRBD2. The chain's CDR3 is CASSGLAGIPQEQFF. In DNA form, the CDR3 reads TGTGCCAGCAGCGGACTAGCGGGAATCCCGCAGGAGCAGTTCTTC.